These 32 T cell receptor beta chains were sequenced from one sample in a study of Ad26.COV2.S vaccination and SARS-CoV-2 variants. Treatment reported: 15 to 20 received Ad26.COV2.S at low or high dose, single or two shots; about 5 received placebo; per-sample allocation not given. Material that was analyzed had been drawn on day 63 after the first vaccine or placebo injection. Profiling relied on immunoSEQ multiplex PCR, and the TCRdb table lists in-frame clones only, not all of them. The table shows about 680,000 clones, with roughly 90% occurring only once. The sample in question was peripheral blood, obtained in a trial of Ad26.COV2.S vaccine versus placebo. The origin of the receptors is a person between 18 and 65 years old who received the Ad26.COV2.S COVID-19 vaccine or a placebo.

The V gene is TRBV29-1, the J gene TRBJ2-2; 8 bases fit TRBD2. The CDR3 is 13 amino acids. The J segment lost 5 bases and the V segment lost 4 bases, leaving 3 bases of the junction unmatched. The germline V gene encodes CDR1 SQVTM and CDR2 ANQGSEA. This chain's CDR3 is CSVVGGVTGELFF. The CDR3, as DNA: TGCAGCGTTGTCGGGGGGGTGACCGGGGAGCTGTTTTTT.

The chain carries TRBV19 and TRBJ1-2; 9 bases are a match to TRBD1. In germline, CDR1 is LNHDA, CDR2 SQIVND (reference sequence). J lost 3 bases, V lost 5 bases, and 7 bases had no gene match. The CDR3 covers 15 residues. As DNA, the CDR3 is TGTGCCAGTAGTGGACCGGGACAGGGCTACTATGGCTACACCTTC. Its translation is CASSGPGQGYYGYTF.

V usage is TRBV18 and J usage is TRBJ1-1; D remains unclear. Trimming took 1 base from V and 6 from J, leaving 12 bases between them. Germline V gives CDR1 KGHSH, CDR2 LQKENI. This CDR3 has 14 amino acids. The CDR3 sequence is CASSPREIGSEAFF. As DNA, the CDR3 is TGTGCCAGCTCACCACGGGAAATAGGCTCTGAAGCTTTCTTT. Looking up the rest from reference TRBV18 and TRBJ1-1 gives the full variable domain: NAGVMQNPRHLVRRRGQEARLRCSPMKGHSHVYWYRQLPEEGLKFMVYLQKENIIDESGMPKERFSAEFPKEGPSILRIQQVVRGDSAAYFCASSPREIGSEAFFGQGTRLTVV.

The chain employs TRBV10-3 and TRBJ1-4; 9 nucleotides agree with TRBD1. The length of the CDR3 is 16 residues. Germline V gene data show CDR1 as ENHRY and CDR2 as SYGVKD. V was clipped by 6 bases and J by 5 bases; unmatched bases: 10. Here the CDR3 reads CAISSGRGTGNEKLFF. CDR3 nucleotide sequence: TGTGCCATCAGCAGTGGGCGGGGGACAGGGAATGAAAAACTGTTTTTT.

The gene calls are TRBV5-5 and TRBJ2-5; 14 nucleotides agree with TRBD2. V shed 6 bases and J 1 base; nucleotides not matched to a gene: 11. Germline V lookup: CDR1 SGHKS, CDR2 YYEKEE (reference sequence). The CDR3 length is 18 residues. CDR3 bases: TGTGCCAGCATTCCGGGACTAGCGGGGGCTGGGGCCCAAGAGACCCAGTACTTC. Protein sequence: CASIPGLAGAGAQETQYF.

This clone occurred once. The chain has TRBV12-3 or TRBV12-4 and TRBJ1-1; no firm D call. The CDR3 loop spans 13 amino acids. With 1 base removed from V and 8 bases from J, the gap between germline ends came to 11 bases. CDR3 sequence: CASSLGVQREAFF. The CDR3 nucleotides are TGTGCCAGCAGTTTAGGGGTACAGAGAGAAGCTTTCTTT.

The rearrangement uses TRBV5-1 and TRBJ2-1; tentative D call: TRBD2 (5 bases). With 0 bases removed from V and 0 bases from J, the gap between germline ends came to 10 bases. This CDR3 spans 16 amino acids. Germline V gene data show CDR1 as SGHRS and CDR2 as YFSETQ. CDR3 DNA sequence: TGCGCCAGCAGCTTGGTCGGCGGGCTCTCCTACAATGAGCAGTTCTTC. Translated, it gives CASSLVGGLSYNEQFF.

The CDR3 is CAWTILGGTEAFF. For the CDR3, the DNA is TGTGCCTGGACAATACTTGGAGGCACTGAAGCTTTCTTT. V usage is TRBV30 and J usage is TRBJ1-1; D call uncertain. Trimming cost V 4 bases and J 4 bases, with 13 bases left between them. The CDR3 is 13 residues long. In germline, CDR1 is GTSNPN, CDR2 SVGIG (reference sequence).

The chain employs TRBV7-9 and TRBJ2-5, with 7 bases that match TRBD2. V trimming: 2 bases; J trimming: 14 bases; junction bases outside the gene matches: 5. There are 11 residues in the CDR3. Germline V gene data show CDR1 as SEHNR and CDR2 as FQNEAQ (reference sequence). The CDR3 here is CASSLISGAYF. The CDR3 DNA is TGTGCCAGCAGCTTAATCAGCGGGGCTTACTTC.

The chain has TRBV6-2 or TRBV6-3 and TRBJ2-7; D is undetermined. CDR1 and CDR2 (germline): MNHEY, SVGEGT. The CDR3 is 14 residues long. The V end was cut by 0 bases, the J end by 3 bases, with 9 bases between. Written as DNA, the CDR3 is TGTGCCAGCAGTTACTCAGGGCAGGTCTACGAGCAGTACTTC. The encoded protein is CASSYSGQVYEQYF.

The chain recombines TRBV29-1 with TRBJ2-1; D is uncertain. This CDR3 has 12 residues. Germline assignment: CDR1 SQVTM and CDR2 ANQGSEA. With 8 bases removed from V and 5 bases from J, the gap between germline ends came to 13 bases. CDR3 protein: CSFGWHHNEQFF. CDR3 in DNA: TGCAGCTTTGGGTGGCACCACAATGAGCAGTTCTTC.

Details on this clone: The same CDR3 can be traced to other DNA sequences in this sample. The chain couples TRBV19 to TRBJ2-7; 12 bases are shared with TRBD2. Losses at the gene ends were 5 bases for V and 2 bases for J; bases not matched to a gene: 4. CDR1 is LNHDA, CDR2 SQIVND, per germline (reference sequence). CDR3 length: 15 amino acids. The CDR3, as DNA: TGTGCCAGTAGTCCTCTAGCGGGAGGGACCTACGAGCAGTACTTC. Protein sequence: CASSPLAGGTYEQYF.

The CDR3 loop reads CSVSDWETQYF. The CDR3 DNA follows: TGCAGTGTTTCCGATTGGGAGACCCAGTACTTC. This chain joins TRBV20-1 and TRBJ2-5; no reliable D call. V was trimmed by 7 bases and J by 5 bases, leaving 11 bases between them. The CDR3 consists of 11 residues. Per germline, CDR1 DFQATT and CDR2 SNEGSKA (reference sequence).

The J gene is TRBJ1-5, the V gene TRBV7-8; TRBD1 agrees at 7 bases. The germline V gene encodes CDR1 SGHVS and CDR2 FQNEAQ. The V gene end was trimmed by 5 bases and the J gene end by 0 bases; junction bases not matched to a gene: 19. The CDR3 loop spans 20 amino acids. For the CDR3, the DNA is TGTGCCAGCAGCCCCGGACTTCGACAGGGCCCCCCGTATAGCAATCAGCCCCAGCATTTT. Encoded protein: CASSPGLRQGPPYSNQPQHF.

The chain's CDR3 is CASRTTGDTEAFF. Here the CDR3 DNA reads TGTGCCAGCCGTACCACAGGGGACACTGAAGCTTTCTTT. V is TRBV27 and J is TRBJ1-1, with 7 positions matching TRBD1. Germline V gives CDR1 MNHEY, CDR2 SMNVEV (reference sequence). This CDR3 has 13 residues. The junction had 6 bases not matched to a gene; V was cut back by 8 bases and J by 3 bases.

In its sample, this clone was seen a few times. This chain joins TRBV5-4 and TRBJ2-2; tentatively, D is TRBD2 (6 bases). V dropped 2 bases and J dropped 0 bases, with 14 bases sitting between them. This CDR3 region has 17 residues. Germline V lookup: CDR1 SGHNT, CDR2 YYREEE (reference sequence). CDR3 DNA: TGTGCCAGCAGCTTTGGATCTAGCGCTTCGAACACCGGGGAGCTGTTTTTT. This gives the protein CASSFGSSASNTGELFF. Full variable domain (outside the CDR3, taken from reference TRBV5-4 and TRBJ2-2): ETGVTQSPTHLIKTRGQQVTLRCSSQSGHNTVSWYQQALGQGPQFIFQYYREEENGRGNFPPRFSGLQFPNYSSELNVNALELDDSALYLCASSFGSSASNTGELFFGEGSRLTVL.

The V gene is TRBV5-1, the J gene TRBJ2-2, with D possibly TRBD1 on 5 matching bases. Deletions cut 3 bases from V and 1 base from J, with 10 bases between. CDR1 and CDR2 from the germline V gene are SGHRS and YFSETQ. The CDR3 is 15 residues long. The DNA for the CDR3 is TGCGCCAGCAGCTCACAGGCGATGAACACCGGGGAGCTGTTTTTT. It codes for CASSSQAMNTGELFF.

The chain combines TRBV6-5 with TRBJ2-7; TRBD1 matches at 7 bases. Losses at the gene ends were 6 bases for V and 2 bases for J; bases not matched to a gene: 10. Germline-derived CDR1 and CDR2 are MNHEY and SVGAGI. There are 15 residues in the CDR3. The CDR3 spells CASSHGTAKTYEQYF. DNA for the CDR3: TGTGCCAGCAGCCATGGGACAGCTAAAACCTACGAGCAGTACTTC.

The chain has TRBV19 and TRBJ1-2; TRBD1 might be the D (6 bases). The CDR3 extends over 15 amino acids. V was clipped by 3 bases and J by 7 bases, with 18 bases between them. The V gene's germline CDR1 is LNHDA and CDR2 SQIVND (reference sequence). CDR3 region: CASSMESGDYTGYTF. The CDR3 DNA reads TGTGCCAGTAGTATGGAATCAGGGGACTATACTGGCTACACCTTC.

This chain uses TRBV7-6 with TRBJ1-1; D uncertain. Germline values: CDR1 SGHVS, CDR2 FNYEAQ. Trimming cost V 3 bases and J 4 bases, with 12 bases left between them. This CDR3 is built from 14 residues. CDR3 region: CASSLEREGTEAFF. CDR3 sequence (DNA): TGTGCCAGCAGCTTGGAAAGGGAAGGCACTGAAGCTTTCTTT.

This sequence joins TRBV27 and TRBJ2-7; tentative D call: TRBD1 (6 bases). The germline CDR1 and CDR2 sequences are MNHEY and SMNVEV (reference sequence). Trimming left V 2 bases short and J 3 bases short, with 11 bases between. CDR3 length: 14 amino acids. The CDR3 bases are TGTGCCAGCAGTTTAACAGGGAGCGGCTACGAGCAGTACTTC. It specifies CASSLTGSGYEQYF.

As for this clone: Other DNA sequences in the same sample also yield this CDR3. CDR3 sequence: CASSYSGSSSYEQYF. The CDR3 DNA reads as TGTGCCAGCAGTTACTCTGGCAGTAGCTCCTACGAGCAGTACTTC. The genes are TRBV6-5 and TRBJ2-7, with D hard to call. V lost 0 bases to trimming and J lost 0 bases, with 9 bases between them. The germline V gene encodes CDR1 MNHEY and CDR2 SVGAGI. This CDR3 spans 15 amino acids.

The chain joins TRBV7-8 to TRBJ2-3; D not certain. V was pared by 0 bases and J by 8 bases, with 12 bases between. Germline CDR1 reads SGHVS; CDR2 reads FQNEAQ. CDR3 length equals 14 residues. The CDR3 spells CASSLASGWGTQYF. DNA of the CDR3: TGTGCCAGCAGCTTAGCGAGTGGGTGGGGTACGCAGTATTTT. Full variable domain (rest looked up from reference TRBV7-8 and TRBJ2-3): GAGVSQSPRYKVAKRGQDVALRCDPISGHVSLFWYQQALGQGPEFLTYFQNEAQLDKSGLPSDRFFAERPEGSVSTLKIQRTQQEDSAVYLCASSLASGWGTQYFGPGTRLTVL.

V is TRBV10-1 and J is TRBJ2-2; D may match TRBD1 or TRBD2 (5 bases each). Germline V gene data show CDR1 as WNHNN and CDR2 as SYGVQD (reference sequence). The CDR3 runs to 13 residues. With 6 bases removed from V and 3 bases from J, the gap between germline ends came to 8 bases. CDR3 in DNA: TGCGCCAGCAGCCAGGGACACACCGGGGAGCTGTTTTTT. Translation: CASSQGHTGELFF.

The chain links TRBV27 to TRBJ2-6; TRBD1 matches 8 bases. Germline V gene sequence: CDR1 MNHEY, CDR2 SMNVEV (reference sequence). The CDR3 has 17 residues. V lost 8 bases and J lost 0; bases outside the gene matches: 9. This chain's CDR3 is CASPGQGKLSGANVLTF. CDR3 in DNA: TGTGCCAGCCCAGGACAGGGCAAGCTCTCTGGGGCCAACGTCCTGACTTTC.

V is TRBV30 and J is TRBJ1-5; D gene ambiguous. Per the germline V gene, CDR1 is GTSNPN and CDR2 is SVGIG (reference sequence). The CDR3 spans 13 residues. The ends were cut back, 0 bases at V and 4 bases at J, with 7 bases in the middle. Here the CDR3 reads CAWSVSKNQPQHF. CDR3 nucleotides: TGTGCCTGGAGTGTTAGTAAGAATCAGCCCCAGCATTTT.

The V and J genes are TRBV7-8 and TRBJ2-5, with D perhaps assigned TRBD1 or TRBD2 (6 bases each). The CDR3 extends over 14 amino acids. V was shortened by 1 base and J by 4 bases, with 10 bases between the two germline ends. Germline V gives CDR1 SGHVS, CDR2 FQNEAQ. The CDR3 loop reads CASSLGSGAETQYF. The CDR3 nucleotides are TGTGCCAGCAGCTTAGGGTCGGGGGCAGAGACCCAGTACTTC.

This chain connects TRBV6-2 or TRBV6-3 to TRBJ2-5; the match to TRBD2 covers 8 bases. Germline CDR1 is MNHEY and CDR2 is SVGEGT. The junction had 4 bases not matched to a gene; V was cut back by 6 bases and J by 4 bases. This CDR3 is 13 amino acids long. The CDR3 sequence is CASSPSGGETQYF. The CDR3 DNA follows: TGTGCCAGCAGCCCCAGCGGGGGAGAGACCCAGTACTTC.

The chain employs TRBV30 and TRBJ2-7, with a possible D match to TRBD1 (6 bases). Trimming left V 4 bases short and J 1 base short, with 11 bases between. In germline, CDR1 is GTSNPN, CDR2 SVGIG (reference sequence). This CDR3 is built from 13 residues. As DNA, the CDR3 is TGTGCCTGGACAGGGGCAGGGTCCTACGAGCAGTACTTC. Its translation is CAWTGAGSYEQYF.

The chain joins TRBV12-5 to TRBJ1-5; D is unclear. V lost 3 bases to trimming and J lost 3 bases, with 6 bases between them. This CDR3 region has 13 residues. Germline-derived CDR1 and CDR2 are LGHNT and FRNRAP. The chain's CDR3 is CASGLSPNQPQHF. CDR3 sequence (DNA): TGTGCTAGTGGTTTATCCCCCAATCAGCCCCAGCATTTT.

The V and J genes are TRBV7-9 and TRBJ2-3; 9 nucleotides line up with TRBD2. J lost 6 bases, V lost 6 bases, and 10 bases had no gene match. Germline V gene lookup returns CDR1 SEHNR and CDR2 FQNEAQ (reference sequence). The CDR3 extends over 15 amino acids. This CDR3 is CASSQQGGRGDTQYF. CDR3 DNA sequence: TGTGCCAGCAGTCAACAGGGCGGGAGGGGGGATACGCAGTATTTT.

This chain joins TRBV7-6 and TRBJ2-1; the match to TRBD2 covers 9 bases. Germline trimming cut 8 bases from V and 10 bases from J; bases unmatched to any gene: 18. The CDR3 is 16 residues long. Per the germline V gene, CDR1 is SGHVS and CDR2 is FNYEAQ. CDR3 protein: CASQTAASGVLEEQFF. CDR3 nucleotides: TGTGCCAGCCAAACGGCCGCTAGCGGGGTCCTTGAGGAGCAGTTCTTC.